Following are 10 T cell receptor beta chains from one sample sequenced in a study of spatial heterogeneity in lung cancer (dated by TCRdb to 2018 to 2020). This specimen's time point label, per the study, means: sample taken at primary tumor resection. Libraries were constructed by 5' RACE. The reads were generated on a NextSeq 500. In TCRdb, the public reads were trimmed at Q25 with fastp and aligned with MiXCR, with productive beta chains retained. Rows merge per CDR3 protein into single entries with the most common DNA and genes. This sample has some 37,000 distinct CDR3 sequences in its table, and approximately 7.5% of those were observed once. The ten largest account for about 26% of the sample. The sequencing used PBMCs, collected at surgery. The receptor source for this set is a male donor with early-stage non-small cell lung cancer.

The CDR3 region is CASSQESGRYNEQFF. CDR3 nucleotide sequence: TGCGCCAGCAGCCAAGAAAGCGGCCGATACAATGAGCAGTTCTTC. The chain is built from TRBV4-3 and TRBJ2-1, with D tentatively TRBD2 (5 bases). The germline V gene has CDR1 LGHNA and CDR2 YSLEER. V lost 0 bases and J lost 4, with 10 bases in between. The CDR3 sequence is 15 residues long.

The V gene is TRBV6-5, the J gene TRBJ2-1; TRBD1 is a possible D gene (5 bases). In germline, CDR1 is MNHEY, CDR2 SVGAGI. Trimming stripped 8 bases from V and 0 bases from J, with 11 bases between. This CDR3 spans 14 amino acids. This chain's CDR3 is CASQRQNSYNEQFF. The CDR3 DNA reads TGTGCCAGCCAAAGACAGAACTCCTACAATGAGCAGTTCTTC.

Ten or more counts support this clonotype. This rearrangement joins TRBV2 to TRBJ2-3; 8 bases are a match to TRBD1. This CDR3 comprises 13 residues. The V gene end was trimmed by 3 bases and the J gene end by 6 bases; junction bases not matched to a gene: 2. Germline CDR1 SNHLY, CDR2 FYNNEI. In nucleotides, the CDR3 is TGTGCCAGCAGTGAGACAGGGGACGATACGCAGTATTTT. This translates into CASSETGDDTQYF. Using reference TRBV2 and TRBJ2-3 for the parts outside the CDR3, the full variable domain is EPEVTQTPSHQVTQMGQEVILRCVPISNHLYFYWYRQILGQKVEFLVSFYNNEISEKSEIFDDQFSVERPDGSNFTLKIRSTKLEDSAMYFCASSETGDDTQYFGPGTRLTVL.

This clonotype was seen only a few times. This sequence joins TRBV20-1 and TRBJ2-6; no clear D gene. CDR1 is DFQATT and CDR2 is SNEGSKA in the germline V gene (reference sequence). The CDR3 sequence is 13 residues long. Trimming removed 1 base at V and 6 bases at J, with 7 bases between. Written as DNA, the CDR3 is TGCAGTGCTAGAGCCTGGGAGGCCAACGTCCTGACTTTC. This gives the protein CSARAWEANVLTF.

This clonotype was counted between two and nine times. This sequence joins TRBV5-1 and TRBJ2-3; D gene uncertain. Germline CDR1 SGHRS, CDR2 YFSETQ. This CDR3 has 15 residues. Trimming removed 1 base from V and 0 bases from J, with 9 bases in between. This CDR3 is CASSLSPASTDTQYF. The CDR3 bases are TGCGCCAGCAGCTTGTCTCCAGCTAGCACAGATACGCAGTATTTT. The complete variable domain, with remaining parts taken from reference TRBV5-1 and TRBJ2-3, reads KAGVTQTPRYLIKTRGQQVTLSCSPISGHRSVSWYQQTPGQGLQFLFEYFSETQRNKGNFPGRFSGRQFSNSRSEMNVSTLELGDSALYLCASSLSPASTDTQYFGPGTRLTVL.

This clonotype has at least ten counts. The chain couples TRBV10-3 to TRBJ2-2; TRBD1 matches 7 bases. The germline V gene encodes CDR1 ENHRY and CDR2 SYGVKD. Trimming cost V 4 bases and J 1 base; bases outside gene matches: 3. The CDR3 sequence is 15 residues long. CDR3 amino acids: CAISGGQLNTGELFF. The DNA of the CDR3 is TGTGCCATCAGTGGGGGACAGCTGAACACCGGGGAGCTGTTTTTT.

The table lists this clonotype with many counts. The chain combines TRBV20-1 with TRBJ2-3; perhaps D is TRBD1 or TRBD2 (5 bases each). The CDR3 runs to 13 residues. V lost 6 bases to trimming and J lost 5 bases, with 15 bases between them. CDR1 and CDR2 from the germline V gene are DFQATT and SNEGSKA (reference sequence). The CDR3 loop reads CSAELPGGDTQYF. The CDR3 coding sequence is TGCAGTGCCGAATTACCTGGGGGAGATACGCAGTATTTT.

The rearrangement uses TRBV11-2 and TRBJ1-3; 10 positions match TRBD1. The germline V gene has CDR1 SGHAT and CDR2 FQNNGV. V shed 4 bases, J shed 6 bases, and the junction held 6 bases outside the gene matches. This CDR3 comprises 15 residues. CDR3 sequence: CASSYGQGVENTIYF. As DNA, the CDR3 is TGTGCCAGCAGCTACGGACAGGGGGTAGAAAACACCATATATTTT.

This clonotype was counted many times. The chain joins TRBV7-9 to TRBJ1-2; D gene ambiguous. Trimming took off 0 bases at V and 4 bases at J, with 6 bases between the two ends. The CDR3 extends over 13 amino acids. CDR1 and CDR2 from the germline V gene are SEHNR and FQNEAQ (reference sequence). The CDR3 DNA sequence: TGTGCCAGCAGCTTAGCGGGGATCTATGGCTACACCTTC. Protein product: CASSLAGIYGYTF.

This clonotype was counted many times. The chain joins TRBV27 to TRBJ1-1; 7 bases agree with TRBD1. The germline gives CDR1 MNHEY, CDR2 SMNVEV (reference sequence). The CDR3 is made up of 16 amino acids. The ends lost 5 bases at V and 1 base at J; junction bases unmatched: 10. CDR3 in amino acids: CASSARQGLSNTEAFF. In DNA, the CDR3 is TGTGCCAGCAGTGCTCGACAGGGCTTATCGAACACTGAAGCTTTCTTT.